This entry features one TCR beta chain sequence. Trimming removed 3 bases from V and 3 bases from J; junction bases left unmatched: 4. The CDR3 has 15 amino acids. Germline-derived CDR1 and CDR2 are SGDLS and YYNGEE. Original processing notes: Estimates of nucleated cell counts were drawn from the amplification of reference gene primers. This table comes from immunoSEQ multiplex PCR, and its TCRdb copy is limited to in-frame clones, with some not included. V and J calls and clone size are given by that table; D and trimming were obtained from the DNA. The sample yields roughly 100,000 clones, more than 85% seen once. The data were taken from a study of blood T cell repertoires in COVID-19. Study background: Material from acute and convalescent COVID-19 was sourced from the United States, Italy and Spain. T cells, B-cell-depleted T cells, or PBMCs provided the cDNA or gDNA that served as material.

The sequence was collected from a human donor in a cohort sampled during active COVID-19. This chain uses TRBV9 with TRBJ2-3; 10 bases map to TRBD2. Material: peripheral blood. CDR3 residues: CASSGAGGWTDTQYF. CDR3 nucleotides: TGTGCCAGCAGCGGAGCGGGGGGGTGGACAGATACGCAGTATTTT.